One sample yielded the 30 T cell receptor beta chains listed below, sequenced in a study of T cell clonotyping in hematopoietic cell transplantation. This table comes from immunoSEQ multiplex PCR, and its TCRdb copy is limited to in-frame clones, with some not included. The table includes 13,000 to 15,000 clones, about 60% detected once. Sequenced input: PBMCs. The source is a human donor who either received an allogeneic hematopoietic cell transplant for a myeloid malignancy or was a related donor (not recorded which). Some clones in this sample may be carry-over from other donors' samples.

V and J are TRBV6-1 and TRBJ2-6, with TRBD1 matching 10 bases. The ends lost 7 bases at V and 3 bases at J; junction bases unmatched: 3. This CDR3 contains 15 residues. Germline V gives CDR1 MNHNS, CDR2 SASEGT. CDR3: CASKGQGDGANVLTF. The CDR3 DNA is TGTGCCAGCAAAGGACAGGGGGATGGGGCCAACGTCCTGACTTTC.

The J gene is TRBJ2-5, the V gene TRBV5-8; 12 positions agree with TRBD1. CDR3 length: 15 amino acids. Trimming at V came to 6 bases and at J to 4 bases, leaving 7 bases not matched to a gene. CDR1 is SGHTS, CDR2 YDEGEE, per germline. CDR3 DNA sequence: TGTGCCAGCACCCCCCGGGACAGGGGGCCAGAGACCCAGTACTTC. Amino acid sequence: CASTPRDRGPETQYF. The full variable domain, in which reference TRBV5-8 and TRBJ2-5 provide the parts outside the CDR3, is EAGVTQSPTHLIKTRGQQATLRCSPISGHTSVYWYQQALGLGLQFLLWYDEGEERNRGNFPPRFSGRQFPNYSSELNVNALELEDSALYLCASTPRDRGPETQYFGPGTRLLVL.

The DNA of the CDR3 is TGTGCCAGTCGAACCGGGACAGGGGCCTACGAGCAGTACTTC. Translating it yields CASRTGTGAYEQYF. This chain joins TRBV19 and TRBJ2-7, with 10 bases lining up with TRBD1. V lost 8 bases, J lost 2 bases, and 6 bases stayed unmatched. Per the germline V gene, CDR1 is LNHDA and CDR2 is SQIVND (reference sequence). CDR3 length equals 14 residues.

The V and J genes are TRBV9 and TRBJ2-4; TRBD2 agrees at 14 bases. CDR1 and CDR2 from the germline V gene are SGDLS and YYNGEE. The CDR3 totals 18 residues. V was clipped by 3 bases and J by 0 bases; unmatched bases: 5. As DNA, the CDR3 is TGTGCCAGCAGCGCCGGGACTAGCGGGGGTCAAGCCAAAAACATTCAGTACTTC. Protein product: CASSAGTSGGQAKNIQYF.

The rearrangement uses TRBV25-1 and TRBJ1-4, with D maybe TRBD1 (6 bases). Trimming left V 6 bases short and J 8 bases short, with 13 bases between. The V gene's germline CDR1 is MGHDK and CDR2 SYGVNS. The CDR3 is 13 amino acids. As DNA, the CDR3 is TGTGCCAGCAGCTCGGGGGGGCAAGAAAAACTGTTTTTT. Its protein product is CASSSGGQEKLFF.

This chain links TRBV14 with TRBJ2-2, with D possibly matching TRBD2 (7 bases). V was trimmed by 0 bases and J by 6 bases, leaving 8 bases between them. In germline, CDR1 is SGHDN, CDR2 FVKESK. This CDR3 has 14 amino acids. The CDR3 DNA is TGTGCCAGCAGCCAAGAAGGGGGGGCCGGGGAGCTGTTTTTT. It yields the protein CASSQEGGAGELFF.

The chain carries TRBV5-1 and TRBJ1-4; 10 bases are a match to TRBD1. Per germline, CDR1 SGHRS and CDR2 YFSETQ. Trimming at V came to 7 bases and at J to 8 bases, leaving 11 bases not matched to a gene. This CDR3 is 15 amino acids long. The CDR3 loop reads CASQGGTGASEKLFF. The DNA for the CDR3 is TGCGCCAGCCAGGGGGGGACAGGGGCTTCCGAAAAACTGTTTTTT. Supplemented by reference TRBV5-1 and TRBJ1-4, the full variable domain reads KAGVTQTPRYLIKTRGQQVTLSCSPISGHRSVSWYQQTPGQGLQFLFEYFSETQRNKGNFPGRFSGRQFSNSRSEMNVSTLELGDSALYLCASQGGTGASEKLFFGSGTQLSVL.

The CDR3: CASSTRAYEQYF. CDR3 nucleotide sequence: TGTGCCAGCAGTACCCGGGCCTACGAGCAGTACTTC. The chain combines TRBV7-9 with TRBJ2-5; D unclear. The end of the DNA aligns better with TRBJ2-7, so the J call may be wrong. Germline loops: CDR1 SEHNR, CDR2 FQNEAQ (reference sequence). The CDR3 loop spans 12 amino acids.

The gene calls are TRBV7-7 and TRBJ2-5; the D gene is possibly TRBD1 (5 bases). Germline lookup yields CDR1 SSHAT and CDR2 FNYEAQ (reference sequence). CDR3 length equals 13 residues. V gave up 0 bases and J gave up 5 bases, with 7 bases separating them. The CDR3 region is CASSLAGVETQYF. In DNA form, the CDR3 reads TGTGCCAGCAGCTTAGCAGGGGTTGAGACCCAGTACTTC.

The chain has TRBV6-1 and TRBJ2-7, with 8 bases lining up with TRBD1. CDR1 is MNHNS, CDR2 SASEGT, per germline. With V trimmed by 9 bases and J by 4 bases, 8 bases remained unmatched. The CDR3 is 13 residues long. DNA for the CDR3: TGTGCCAGTACCGGGACAGGTCTATACGAGCAGTACTTC. Translated: CASTGTGLYEQYF.

Sample share makes this clone large. This CDR3 is also generated by other DNA sequences in the sample. This chain uses TRBV25-1 with TRBJ2-5; D tentatively fits TRBD1 or TRBD2 (5 bases each). This CDR3 has 14 amino acids. V was cut by 2 bases and J by 0 bases, with 7 bases left in between. Germline CDR1 is MGHDK and CDR2 is SYGVNS. Here the CDR3 DNA reads TGTGCCAGCAGTGAAAGGGGACACCAAGAGACCCAGTACTTC. Encoded protein: CASSERGHQETQYF.

The chain recombines TRBV30 with TRBJ1-6; TRBD1 matches at 7 bases. After removal of 5 bases from V and 13 bases from J, the junction contained 14 bases not matched to a gene. Germline lookup yields CDR1 GTSNPN and CDR2 SVGIG (reference sequence). There are 14 residues in the CDR3. CDR3 nucleotides: TGTGCCTGGGTACAGGGGCGCTCCTTGCGCCCCCTCCACTTT. Amino acids: CAWVQGRSLRPLHF.

Only one count was recorded for this clone. This chain connects TRBV25-1 to TRBJ2-3; tentatively, D is TRBD1 or TRBD2 (5 bases each). With 1 base removed from V and 1 base from J, the gap between germline ends came to 6 bases. The CDR3 has 14 amino acids. CDR1 is MGHDK and CDR2 is SYGVNS in the germline V gene. The CDR3 DNA follows: TGTGCCAGCAGTGAATGGGACCGCACAGATACGCAGTATTTT. It translates to CASSEWDRTDTQYF. Based on the CDR3 plus reference TRBV25-1 and TRBJ2-3, the full variable domain is EADIYQTPRYLVIGTGKKITLECSQTMGHDKMYWYQQDPGMELHLIHYSYGVNSTEKGDLSSESTVSRIRTEHFPLTLESARPSHTSQYLCASSEWDRTDTQYFGPGTRLTVL.

V is TRBV30 and J is TRBJ2-5; weak D call: TRBD2 (6 bases). Germline V lookup: CDR1 GTSNPN, CDR2 SVGIG (reference sequence). This CDR3 is built from 15 residues. V lost 2 bases to trimming and J lost 2 bases, with 15 bases between them. CDR3 nucleotide sequence: TGTGCCTGGAGTCGGCGGGACCTACGACAAGAGACCCAGTACTTC. This codes for CAWSRRDLRQETQYF.

The sample holds one count of this clone. This sequence joins TRBV25-1 and TRBJ2-7; D gene uncertain. This CDR3 has 13 residues. CDR1 is MGHDK and CDR2 is SYGVNS in the germline V gene. V was shortened by 2 bases and J by 2 bases, with 7 bases between the two germline ends. The CDR3 here is CASSETGPYEQYF. The CDR3 DNA sequence: TGTGCCAGCAGTGAAACCGGTCCCTACGAGCAGTACTTC.

This clone was observed a handful of times. The rearrangement links TRBV7-8 to TRBJ2-7; D is uncertain. This CDR3 has 12 residues. The germline CDR1 and CDR2 sequences are SGHVS and FQNEAQ. The V end lost 5 bases, the J end lost 6 bases, and 11 bases lay between the germline ends. The CDR3 sequence is CASSAGRGEQYF. For the CDR3, the DNA is TGTGCCAGCAGCGCCGGTCGCGGCGAGCAGTACTTC.

The V and J genes are TRBV2 and TRBJ1-2; D gene uncertain. The CDR3 consists of 14 residues. Deletions cut 8 bases from V and 6 bases from J, with 19 bases between. CDR1 is SNHLY, CDR2 FYNNEI, per germline. The CDR3 sequence is CASSRSQDENGYTF. The CDR3 DNA reads as TGTGCCAGCTCCAGGAGCCAGGATGAGAATGGCTACACCTTC.

The chain recombines TRBV4-3 with TRBJ2-7, with D perhaps assigned TRBD1 or TRBD2 (5 bases each). The CDR3 is made up of 18 amino acids. V was shortened by 0 bases and J by 0 bases, with 18 bases between the two germline ends. Germline V gives CDR1 LGHNA, CDR2 YSLEER. The CDR3 region is CASSQDGGGVAPSYEQYF. The CDR3 bases are TGCGCCAGCAGCCAAGATGGGGGTGGGGTGGCCCCCTCCTACGAGCAGTACTTC.

This clone occurred a few times. V is TRBV7-9 and J is TRBJ1-5; D gene unclear. CDR3 length: 13 amino acids. Trimming pared 2 bases from V and 5 bases from J, leaving 7 bases between. The V gene's germline CDR1 is SEHNR and CDR2 FQNEAQ (reference sequence). The CDR3 region has the DNA TGTGCCAGCAGCTTAACTGGGGATCAGCCCCAGCATTTT. Amino acids: CASSLTGDQPQHF.

In this sample, this clone turned up once. This chain joins TRBV2 and TRBJ1-2; D not resolved. Germline lookup yields CDR1 SNHLY and CDR2 FYNNEI. CDR3 length: 14 amino acids. Trimming stripped 4 bases from V and 0 bases from J, with 9 bases between. CDR3 nucleotide sequence: TGTGCCAGCAGTGGGGAGGCTACTAACTATGGCTACACCTTC. Translating it yields CASSGEATNYGYTF.

This clone appeared a few times. The chain joins TRBV29-1 to TRBJ2-5, with D perhaps matching TRBD2 (6 bases). The tail of the sequence fits TRBJ2-7 better, so the J call may be wrong. CDR3 length equals 15 residues. Germline-derived CDR1 and CDR2 are SQVTM and ANQGSEA. CDR3 bases: TGCAGCGTTGAAACCCGGGACTCGGAGGACTACGAGCAGTACTTC. This gives the protein CSVETRDSEDYEQYF.

Only a few counts were recorded for this clone. This chain connects TRBV30 to TRBJ1-5, with D uncertain. CDR3 size: 11 residues. Trimming removed 4 bases at V and 4 bases at J, with 5 bases between. The germline gives CDR1 GTSNPN, CDR2 SVGIG (reference sequence). The CDR3 DNA reads TGTGCCTGGAACGTTAATCAGCCCCAGCATTTT. Its translation is CAWNVNQPQHF.

The chain carries TRBV28 and TRBJ1-5, with 8 bases matching TRBD1. The CDR3 runs 14 residues. The V segment lost 6 bases and the J segment 6 bases; nucleotides outside the gene matches: 7. Germline V gives CDR1 MDHEN, CDR2 SYDVKM. CDR3 bases: TGTGCCAGCAGGAACAGGGGACAGGCTCAGCCCCAGCATTTT. Translation gives CASRNRGQAQPQHF.

This chain joins TRBV29-1 and TRBJ1-1, with TRBD1 as a possible D gene (5 bases). The CDR3 sequence is 15 residues long. Germline V gives CDR1 SQVTM, CDR2 ANQGSEA. The ends were cut back, 4 bases at V and 0 bases at J, with 15 bases in the middle. CDR3 amino acids: CSVVGELIMNTEAFF. CDR3 coding DNA: TGCAGCGTTGTAGGGGAGCTGATAATGAACACTGAAGCTTTCTTT.

The gene calls are TRBV30 and TRBJ2-3, with D unclear. Deletions cut 4 bases from V and 3 bases from J, with 14 bases between. The V gene's germline CDR1 is GTSNPN and CDR2 SVGIG (reference sequence). The length of the CDR3 is 14 residues. The CDR3 DNA is TGTGCCTGGACTTACAACGACGCAACAGATACGCAGTATTTT. This encodes CAWTYNDATDTQYF. Full variable domain (rest looked up from reference TRBV30 and TRBJ2-3): SQTIHQWPATLVQPVGSPLSLECTVEGTSNPNLYWYRQAAGRGLQLLFYSVGIGQISSEVPQNLSASRPQDRQFILSSKKLLLSDSGFYLCAWTYNDATDTQYFGPGTRLTVL.

The gene calls are TRBV4-3 and TRBJ2-6; D is uncertain. The germline CDR1 and CDR2 sequences are LGHNA and YSLEER. V lost 0 bases and J lost 0, with 6 bases in between. This CDR3 is 16 amino acids long. The DNA of the CDR3 is TGCGCCAGCAGCCAAGAGCCCCGCTCTGGGGCCAACGTCCTGACTTTC. Its protein product is CASSQEPRSGANVLTF.

V gene TRBV7-6 combines with J gene TRBJ2-2; no clear D. V gave up 6 bases and J gave up 7 bases, with 18 bases separating them. Germline CDR1 reads SGHVS; CDR2 reads FNYEAQ. This CDR3 has 15 amino acids. CDR3 bases: TGTGCCAGCAGATACCCGGGCCCAAGGGACGGGGAGCTGTTTTTT. Amino acid sequence: CASRYPGPRDGELFF. The full variable domain, with the rest looked up from reference TRBV7-6 and TRBJ2-2, is GAGVSQSPRYKVTKRGQDVALRCDPISGHVSLYWYRQALGQGPEFLTYFNYEAQQDKSGLPNDRFSAERPEGSISTLTIQRTEQRDSAMYRCASRYPGPRDGELFFGEGSRLTVL.

The sample holds a few counts of this clone. This rearrangement joins TRBV2 to TRBJ1-6, with a tentative D call TRBD1 (6 bases). Germline CDR1 reads SNHLY; CDR2 reads FYNNEI. V lost 9 bases to trimming and J lost 11 bases, with 23 bases between them. This CDR3 region has 15 residues. The CDR3 DNA reads TGTGCCAGTACGACAGGCTTGGCTTCCGTTACACCCCTCCACTTT. It specifies CASTTGLASVTPLHF.

The chain recombines TRBV6-1 with TRBJ1-1, with 8 bases matching TRBD1. CDR1 is MNHNS, CDR2 SASEGT, per germline. V lost 2 bases to trimming and J lost 0 bases; unmatched junction nucleotides: 2. The CDR3 runs to 15 residues. CDR3 sequence: CASSEPDRVNTEAFF. The CDR3, as DNA: TGTGCCAGCAGTGAACCGGACAGGGTGAACACTGAAGCTTTCTTT.

V usage is TRBV7-2 and J usage is TRBJ2-4; D might be TRBD1 (6 bases). Trimming stripped 1 base from V and 3 bases from J, with 13 bases between. Germline V gene data show CDR1 as SGHTA and CDR2 as FQGNSA. The CDR3 contains 16 residues. CDR3 sequence reads: CASSLGAGDGKNIQYF. CDR3 bases: TGTGCCAGCAGCTTAGGCGCAGGGGATGGCAAAAACATTCAGTACTTC.